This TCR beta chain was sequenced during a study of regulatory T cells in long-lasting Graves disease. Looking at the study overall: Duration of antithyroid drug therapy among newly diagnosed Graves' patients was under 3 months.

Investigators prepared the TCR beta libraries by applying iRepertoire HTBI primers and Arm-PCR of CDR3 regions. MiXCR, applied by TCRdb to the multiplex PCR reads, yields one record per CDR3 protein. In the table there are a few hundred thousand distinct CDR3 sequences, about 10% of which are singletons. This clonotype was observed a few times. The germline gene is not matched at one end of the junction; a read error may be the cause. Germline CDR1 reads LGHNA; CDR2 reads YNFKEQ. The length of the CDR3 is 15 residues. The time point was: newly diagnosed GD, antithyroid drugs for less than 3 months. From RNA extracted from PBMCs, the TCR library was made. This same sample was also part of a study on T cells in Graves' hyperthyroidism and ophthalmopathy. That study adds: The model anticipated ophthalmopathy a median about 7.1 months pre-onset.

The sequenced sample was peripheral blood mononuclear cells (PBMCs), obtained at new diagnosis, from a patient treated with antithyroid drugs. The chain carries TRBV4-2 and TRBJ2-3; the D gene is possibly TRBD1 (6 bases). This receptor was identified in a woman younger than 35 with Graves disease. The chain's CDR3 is CASSQLTGITDTQCF. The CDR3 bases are TGTGCCAGCAGCCAACTAACAGGGATCACAGATACGCAGTGTTTT.